These 5 T cell receptor beta chains were all obtained from the same sample, sequenced in a study of metastatic and nonmetastatic thyroid tumors (dated by TCRdb to about 2020). Library construction relied on PCR. Sequencing relied on an Illumina HiSeq 4000. In TCRdb, the public reads were trimmed at Q25 with fastp and aligned with MiXCR, with productive beta chains retained. The sample table records some 54,000 clones; about 15% of these occur just once. Around 3% of the sample goes to the ten largest clones. Before undergoing thyroid surgery, none of the patients had been given any kind of treatment. The sample comprised blood. The receptors derive from a female donor with papillary thyroid cancer or a benign thyroid nodule (not recorded which). Some clones in this sample may be carry-over from other donors' samples.

This clone was detected ten times or more. This specimen includes other DNA sequences encoding the same CDR3. This chain uses TRBV28 with TRBJ1-1, with 7 nucleotides matching TRBD1. The germline CDR1 and CDR2 sequences are MDHEN and SYDVKM. This CDR3 region has 15 residues. Germline trimming cut 7 bases from V and 7 bases from J; bases unmatched to any gene: 15. The CDR3 DNA reads as TGTGCCAGCACCAGCTATAGGGGGCGCGGGGGTGAAGCTTTCTTT. It translates to CASTSYRGRGGEAFF.

The table lists this clone with many counts. This CDR3 is CAIRTSGRADRNEQYF. CDR3 coding DNA: TGTGCCATCAGGACTAGCGGGAGGGCCGACAGAAACGAGCAGTACTTC. The chain has TRBV10-3 and TRBJ2-7; 14 bases are a match to TRBD2. The J segment lost 5 bases and the V segment lost 6 bases, leaving 9 bases of the junction unmatched. The CDR3 covers 16 residues. CDR1 is ENHRY and CDR2 is SYGVKD in the germline V gene.

This clone was detected ten times or more. This specimen includes other DNA sequences encoding the same CDR3. The chain carries TRBV29-1 and TRBJ2-2, with no clear D. In germline, CDR1 is SQVTM, CDR2 ANQGSEA. V lost 1 base and J 7 bases, leaving 7 bases between the germline ends. There are 12 residues in the CDR3. CDR3 amino acids: CSVEGPNGELFF. CDR3 bases: TGCAGCGTTGAAGGGCCGAACGGGGAGCTGTTTTTT.

By proportion, this clone is medium-sized (0.01 to 0.1%). The chain couples TRBV6-5 to TRBJ1-1, with 8 bases identical to TRBD1. This CDR3 has 15 residues. Germline assignment: CDR1 MNHEY and CDR2 SVGAGI. V gave up 2 bases and J gave up 4 bases; unmatched junction bases: 6. The CDR3 protein is CASSYDRGGGTEAFF. CDR3 nucleotides: TGTGCCAGCAGTTACGACAGGGGAGGTGGCACTGAAGCTTTCTTT.

This clone was recorded at least ten times. The chain carries TRBV13 and TRBJ2-5; TRBD1 matches 7 bases. Germline assignment: CDR1 PRHDT and CDR2 FYEKMQ (reference sequence). The CDR3 totals 14 residues. V shed 1 base and J 4 bases; nucleotides not matched to a gene: 3. The CDR3 DNA is TGTGCCAGCAGCTTAGATTACAGGGGAGAGACCCAGTACTTC. Its protein is CASSLDYRGETQYF.